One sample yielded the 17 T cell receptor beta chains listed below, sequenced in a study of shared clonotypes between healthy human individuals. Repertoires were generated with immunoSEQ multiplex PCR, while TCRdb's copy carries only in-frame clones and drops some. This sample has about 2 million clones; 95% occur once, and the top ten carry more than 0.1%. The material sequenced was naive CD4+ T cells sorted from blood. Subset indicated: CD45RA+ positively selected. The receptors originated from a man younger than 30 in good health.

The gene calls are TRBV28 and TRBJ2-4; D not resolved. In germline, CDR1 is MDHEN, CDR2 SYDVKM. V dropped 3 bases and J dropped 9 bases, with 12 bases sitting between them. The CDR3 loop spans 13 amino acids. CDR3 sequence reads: CASSLEVLGIQYF. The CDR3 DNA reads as TGTGCCAGCAGTTTGGAAGTCCTTGGCATTCAGTACTTC.

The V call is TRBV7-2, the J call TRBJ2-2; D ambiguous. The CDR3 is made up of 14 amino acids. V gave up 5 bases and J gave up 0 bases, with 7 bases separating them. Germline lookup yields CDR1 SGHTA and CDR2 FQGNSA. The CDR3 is CASSRAANTGELFF. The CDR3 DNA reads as TGTGCCAGCAGCCGCGCGGCGAACACCGGGGAGCTGTTTTTT.

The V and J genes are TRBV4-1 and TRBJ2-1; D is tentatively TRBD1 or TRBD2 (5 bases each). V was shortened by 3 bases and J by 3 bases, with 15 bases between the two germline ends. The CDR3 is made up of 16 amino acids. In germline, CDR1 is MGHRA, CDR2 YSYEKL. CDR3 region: CASSHPGRGSYNEQFF. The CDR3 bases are TGCGCCAGCAGCCACCCCGGTCGGGGCAGCTACAATGAGCAGTTCTTC.

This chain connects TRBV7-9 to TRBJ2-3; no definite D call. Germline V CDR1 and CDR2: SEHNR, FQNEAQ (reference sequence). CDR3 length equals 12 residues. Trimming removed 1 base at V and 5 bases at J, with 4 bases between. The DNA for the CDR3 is TGTGCCAGCAGCTTAGTGATAGATACGCAGTATTTT. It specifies CASSLVIDTQYF.

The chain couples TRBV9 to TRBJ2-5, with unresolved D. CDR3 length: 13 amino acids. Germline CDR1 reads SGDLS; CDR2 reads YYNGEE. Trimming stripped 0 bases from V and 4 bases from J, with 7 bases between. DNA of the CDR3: TGTGCCAGCAGCGTAGACCGCCCAGAGACCCAGTACTTC. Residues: CASSVDRPETQYF.

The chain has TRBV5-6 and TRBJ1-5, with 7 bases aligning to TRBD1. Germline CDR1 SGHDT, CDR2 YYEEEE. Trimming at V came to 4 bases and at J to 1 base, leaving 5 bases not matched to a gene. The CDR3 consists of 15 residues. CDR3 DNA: TGTGCCAGCAGCCATGACAGGGTCAGCAATCAGCCCCAGCATTTT. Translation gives CASSHDRVSNQPQHF.

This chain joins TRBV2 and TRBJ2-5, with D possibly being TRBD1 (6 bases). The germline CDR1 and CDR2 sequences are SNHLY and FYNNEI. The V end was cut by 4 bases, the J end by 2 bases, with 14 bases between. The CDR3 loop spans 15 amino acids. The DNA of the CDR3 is TGTGCCAGCAGTGCCCAGGGGTCTGGACAAGAGACCCAGTACTTC. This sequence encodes CASSAQGSGQETQYF.

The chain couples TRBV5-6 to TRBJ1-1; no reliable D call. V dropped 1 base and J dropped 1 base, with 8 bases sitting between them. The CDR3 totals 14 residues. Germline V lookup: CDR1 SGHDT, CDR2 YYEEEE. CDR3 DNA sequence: TGTGCCAGCAGCTTGCTCATCCAGAACACTGAAGCTTTCTTT. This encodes CASSLLIQNTEAFF.

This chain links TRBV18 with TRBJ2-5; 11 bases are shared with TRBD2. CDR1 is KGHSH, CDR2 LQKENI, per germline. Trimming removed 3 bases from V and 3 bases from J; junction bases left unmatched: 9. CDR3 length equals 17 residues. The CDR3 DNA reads TGTGCCAGCTCACCCACCGGGACTAGCGGATATAAAGAGACCCAGTACTTC. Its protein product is CASSPTGTSGYKETQYF.

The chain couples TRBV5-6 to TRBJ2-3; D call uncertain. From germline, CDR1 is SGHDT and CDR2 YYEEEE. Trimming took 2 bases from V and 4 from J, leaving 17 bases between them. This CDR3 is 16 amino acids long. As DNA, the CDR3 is TGTGCCAGCAGCTTATCTTGGCTAACGAACGCAGATACGCAGTATTTT. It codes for CASSLSWLTNADTQYF.

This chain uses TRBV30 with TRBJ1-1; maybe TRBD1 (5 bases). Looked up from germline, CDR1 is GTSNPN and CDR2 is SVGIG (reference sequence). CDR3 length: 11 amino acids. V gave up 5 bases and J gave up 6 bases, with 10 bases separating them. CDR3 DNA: TGTGCCTGGGGTCTGGGACCTGAAGCTTTCTTT. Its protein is CAWGLGPEAFF. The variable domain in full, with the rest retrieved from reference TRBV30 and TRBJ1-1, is SQTIHQWPATLVQPVGSPLSLECTVEGTSNPNLYWYRQAAGRGLQLLFYSVGIGQISSEVPQNLSASRPQDRQFILSSKKLLLSDSGFYLCAWGLGPEAFFGQGTRLTVV.

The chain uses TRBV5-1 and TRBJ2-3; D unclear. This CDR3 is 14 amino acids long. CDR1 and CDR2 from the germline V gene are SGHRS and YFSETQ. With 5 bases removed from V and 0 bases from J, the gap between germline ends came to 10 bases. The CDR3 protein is CASRHVGSTDTQYF. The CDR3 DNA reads TGCGCCAGCAGGCACGTCGGGAGCACAGATACGCAGTATTTT.

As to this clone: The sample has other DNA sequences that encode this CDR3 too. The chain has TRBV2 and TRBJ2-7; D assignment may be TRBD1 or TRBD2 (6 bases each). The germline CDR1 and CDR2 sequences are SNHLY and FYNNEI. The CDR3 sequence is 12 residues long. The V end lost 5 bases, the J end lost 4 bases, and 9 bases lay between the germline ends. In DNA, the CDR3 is TGTGCCAGCAGTTCGGGGGCGTACGAGCAGTACTTC. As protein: CASSSGAYEQYF.

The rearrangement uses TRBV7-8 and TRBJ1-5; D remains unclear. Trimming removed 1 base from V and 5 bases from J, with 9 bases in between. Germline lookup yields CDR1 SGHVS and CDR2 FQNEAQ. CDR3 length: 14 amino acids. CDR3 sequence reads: CASSLDSGDQPQHF. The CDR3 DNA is TGTGCCAGCAGCTTAGACAGTGGGGATCAGCCCCAGCATTTT. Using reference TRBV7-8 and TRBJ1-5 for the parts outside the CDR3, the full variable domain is GAGVSQSPRYKVAKRGQDVALRCDPISGHVSLFWYQQALGQGPEFLTYFQNEAQLDKSGLPSDRFFAERPEGSVSTLKIQRTQQEDSAVYLCASSLDSGDQPQHFGDGTRLSIL.

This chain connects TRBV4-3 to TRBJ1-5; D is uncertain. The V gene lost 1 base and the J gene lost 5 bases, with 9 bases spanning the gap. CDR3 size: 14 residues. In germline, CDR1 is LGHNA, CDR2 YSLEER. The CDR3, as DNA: TGCGCCAGCAGCCAAGGAGGACCCGATCAGCCCCAGCATTTT. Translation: CASSQGGPDQPQHF.

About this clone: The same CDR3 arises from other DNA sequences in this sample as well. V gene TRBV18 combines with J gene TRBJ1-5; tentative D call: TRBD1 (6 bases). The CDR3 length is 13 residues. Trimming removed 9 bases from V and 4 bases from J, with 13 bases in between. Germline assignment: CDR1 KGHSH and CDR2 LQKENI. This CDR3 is CASSRQGNQPQHF. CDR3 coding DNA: TGTGCCAGTTCCCGGCAGGGGAATCAGCCCCAGCATTTT.

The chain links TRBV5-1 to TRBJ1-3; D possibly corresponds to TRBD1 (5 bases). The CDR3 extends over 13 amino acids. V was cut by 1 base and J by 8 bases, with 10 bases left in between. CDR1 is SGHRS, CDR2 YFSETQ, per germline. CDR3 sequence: CASSLLGEYTIYF. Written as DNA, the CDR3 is TGCGCCAGCAGCTTGTTGGGGGAATACACCATATATTTT.